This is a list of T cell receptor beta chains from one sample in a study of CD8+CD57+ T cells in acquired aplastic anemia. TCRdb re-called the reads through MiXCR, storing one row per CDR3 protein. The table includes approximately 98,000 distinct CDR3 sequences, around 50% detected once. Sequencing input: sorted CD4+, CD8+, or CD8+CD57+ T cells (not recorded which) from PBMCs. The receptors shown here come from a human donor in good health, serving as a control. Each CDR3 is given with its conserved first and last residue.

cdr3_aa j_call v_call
CAIQGPGELFF TRBJ2-2 TRBV10-3
CASSQGTGGNTIYF TRBJ1-3 TRBV14
CATRGGSWEQYF TRBJ2-7 TRBV10-3
CASSIRLASRNEQFF TRBJ2-1 TRBV19
CASSSDSATYEQYF TRBJ2-7 TRBV12-3/TRBV12-4
CAISEGSTDTQYF TRBJ2-3 TRBV10-3
CASSRSTSGETQYF TRBJ2-5 TRBV5-1
CASSLVGRVVDEQYF TRBJ2-7 TRBV5-1
CSARGGHEQYF TRBJ2-7 TRBV20-1
CASSLGQGAYGYTF TRBJ1-2 TRBV7-2
CSARDSLNTEAFF TRBJ1-1 TRBV20-1
CAIRGVLDRAGNYGYTF TRBJ1-2 TRBV10-3
CASGLGYEQFF TRBJ2-1 TRBV19
CATSEGYSGNTIYF TRBJ1-3 TRBV24-1
CASSVQGQSYEQYF TRBJ2-7 TRBV25-1
CASSVPGQGGSPLHF TRBJ1-6 TRBV25-1
CASSQTGRTRTLETQYF TRBJ2-5 TRBV7-9
CASSQDTGNTEAFF TRBJ1-1 TRBV4-3
CASSLQSYEQYF TRBJ2-7 TRBV7-9
CAWTRGTHPEEYF TRBJ2-7 TRBV30
CASSGGGRGSHEQYF TRBJ2-7 TRBV25-1
CATSRESSLSTDTQYF TRBJ2-3 TRBV15
CATSIDGTGDQPQHF TRBJ1-5 TRBV15
CATSRVAGVYEQYF TRBJ2-7 TRBV15
CASSWGQGHGYTF TRBJ1-2 TRBV19
CASSLVVLVTASSYNSPLHF TRBJ1-6 TRBV11-1